This T cell receptor beta chain was sequenced in a study of CD8+ T cells in alopecia areata. Study-level findings and limits: TCRs were shared less clearly across patients than in mice, possibly for HLA-related reasons.

The V and J ends lost 1 base and 4 bases, in that order; junction bases with no gene match: 2. Per germline, CDR1 SGHRS and CDR2 YFSETQ. CDR3 length equals 13 residues. Treatment defined: oral pan-JAK inhibitor, 5-10 mg twice daily. As regards this clone: Antigen: not known.

The authors extracted RNA and reverse transcribed it into cDNA as the sequencing template. Produced via immunoSEQ multiplex PCR; TCRdb's table is partial and in-frame only. The sample lists some 45,000 clones; approximately 92% were seen once. The material sequenced was CD8+ T cells sorted from blood, taken at week 24, from a patient treated with tofacitinib. The V and J genes are TRBV5-1 and TRBJ2-7; 7 bases align to TRBD1. The receptor's source is a human donor with alopecia areata. CDR3 DNA: TGCGCCAGCAGCTTGAACAGGGGTTACGAGCAGTACTTC. Translation: CASSLNRGYEQYF.